Listed below are T cell receptor beta chains from one sample, sequenced in a study of tumor and adjacent non-tumor tissue in lung cancer. TCRdb re-derived calls from the multiplex PCR reads in MiXCR, one entry per CDR3 protein. The profile shows 90,000 to 110,000 distinct CDR3 sequences, roughly two thirds of them singletons. The specimen sequenced was distant non-tumor lung tissue. All receptors derive from a man aged 55 to 70 with non-small cell lung cancer. CDR3s include the opening cysteine and the closing phenylalanine or tryptophan. The order of the fields is CDR3 protein, CDR3 DNA, clone size, D gene, J gene, V gene. D genes are given only for firm matches. Expanded clones are given a class, and other clones once, few, many or no size at all.

CASSRDDGEQYF | TGTGCCAGCAGCCGGGACGATGGCGAGCAGTACTTC | many | - | TRBJ2-7 | TRBV7-2
CSSSHPGTGGGYTF | TGTTCCAGCAGCCATCCCGGGACAGGAGGAGGCTACACCTTC | - | TRBD1 | TRBJ1-2 | TRBV4-2
CASSEEQGRVTYQPQHF | TGTGCCAGCAGTGAAGAGCAGGGGAGGGTGACCTATCAGCCCCAGCATTTT | - | - | TRBJ1-5 | TRBV6-1
CASNLKGSHNEQFF | TGTGCCAGCAACCTGAAAGGGAGCCACAATGAGCAGTTCTTC | - | - | TRBJ2-1 | TRBV12-3/TRBV12-4
CASSHPGQGQETQYF | TGTGCCAGCAGCCACCCGGGACAGGGACAAGAGACCCAGTACTTC | many | TRBD1 | TRBJ2-5 | TRBV4-2
CSVGDPQGQGNTIYF | TGCAGCGTGGGGGATCCTCAGGGGCAAGGAAACACCATATATTTT | few | - | TRBJ1-3 | TRBV20-1
CASSKTGTSVNNEQFF | TGTGCCAGCAGTAAAACCGGGACTAGTGTGAACAATGAGCAGTTCTTC | - | TRBD2 | TRBJ2-1 | TRBV6-1
CASNFPGGAYEQYF | TGTGCCAGCAACTTTCCCGGTGGCGCCTATGAGCAGTACTTC | - | - | TRBJ2-7 | TRBV11-1
CASSQGQQGISYNEQFF | TGCGCCAGCAGCCAAGGCCAGCAGGGAATCTCTTACAATGAGCAGTTCTTC | - | - | TRBJ2-1 | TRBV4-1
CSVRPNPGSYEQYF | TGCAGCGTCCGCCCGAACCCGGGGTCCTACGAGCAGTACTTC | - | - | TRBJ2-7 | TRBV29-1
CASSLTPGGAADEQYF | TGTGCCAGCAGTCTGACTCCGGGCGGGGCGGCGGACGAGCAGTACTTC | many | - | TRBJ2-7 | TRBV28
CASSLGGGATEAFF | TGCGCCAGCAGCTTGGGAGGGGGGGCAACTGAAGCTTTCTTT | - | - | TRBJ1-1 | TRBV5-1
CASSGQGQGTQYF | TGTGCCAGCAGTGGGCAGGGGCAGGGTACGCAGTATTTT | many | - | TRBJ2-3 | TRBV12-3/TRBV12-4
CASSHDTGQTTYEQYF | TGCGCCAGCAGCCACGATACGGGACAGACAACATATGAGCAGTACTTC | - | TRBD1 | TRBJ2-7 | TRBV4-1
CSVGGRTGNTEAFF | TGCAGCGTTGGGGGGCGGACAGGGAACACTGAAGCTTTCTTT | many | TRBD1 | TRBJ1-1 | TRBV29-1
CASIPGGTWNYNEQFF | TGTGCTAGCATCCCGGGGGGCACATGGAACTACAATGAGCAGTTCTTC | - | - | TRBJ2-1 | TRBV6-2/TRBV6-3
CASSQDGPPNEQFF | TGTGCCAGCAGCCAAGACGGCCCTCCTAACGAGCAGTTCTTC | many | - | TRBJ2-1 | TRBV4-2
CASSGTWTGSYEQYF | TGTGCAAGCAGTGGGACCTGGACAGGATCCTACGAGCAGTACTTC | - | TRBD1 | TRBJ2-7 | TRBV6-2/TRBV6-3
CSVEGFSGTGSSEHYF | TGCAGCGTTGAAGGTTTTTCCGGGACGGGATCCTCCGAGCACTACTTC | - | - | TRBJ2-7 | TRBV29-1
CASSPTPQRLGYTF | TGTGCCAGCAGCCCTACCCCACAGAGGCTTGGCTACACCTTC | - | - | TRBJ1-2 | TRBV7-9
CTSSHTPGLAGVGEQFF | TGTACCAGCAGTCATACCCCGGGACTAGCGGGAGTGGGTGAGCAGTTCTTC | - | TRBD2 | TRBJ2-1 | TRBV28
CTSGLVVQEETQYF | TGTACCAGCGGCTTAGTCGTTCAGGAAGAGACCCAGTACTTC | few | - | TRBJ2-5 | TRBV11-2
CASNPRRRIFPPNTEAFF | TGTGCCAGCAACCCTCGGCGGAGGATTTTTCCGCCGAACACTGAAGCTTTCTTT | once | - | TRBJ1-1 | TRBV7-9
CASSPGQTEYGYTF | TGTGCCAGCAGCCCCGGACAGACCGAGTATGGCTACACCTTC | many | - | TRBJ1-2 | TRBV5-6
CSASPGYTF | TGCAGTGCTAGTCCTGGCTACACCTTC | many | - | TRBJ1-2 | TRBV20-1